Listed below are T cell receptor beta chains from one sample, sequenced in a study of blood T cells in healthy people across ages. MiXCR was run by TCRdb on the 5' RACE reads, yielding one entry per CDR3 protein. This table has about 1,400,000 distinct CDR3 sequences, approximately 59% appearing once. Sequenced material: blood. These receptors came from a young man in good health. CDR3s include the opening cysteine and the closing phenylalanine or tryptophan. Each record gives: V gene, J gene, D gene, clone size, CDR3 protein, CDR3 DNA. A D gene is named only where the DNA matches it firmly. The size field is filled for only some rows; it gives once, few, many or a size class.

TRBV6-5	TRBJ2-7	TRBD1	-	CASRMTGGVMGYEQYF	TGTGCCAGCAGGATGACAGGGGGCGTTATGGGGTACGAGCAGTACTTC
TRBV5-5	TRBJ1-3	-	-	CASSLWWAAESGNTIYF	TGTGCCAGCAGCTTGTGGTGGGCCGCGGAGTCTGGAAACACCATATATTTT
TRBV25-1	TRBJ1-2	TRBD1	few	CASSSGTGGFNTF	TGTGCCAGCAGCTCAGGGACAGGGGGATTCAACACCTTC
TRBV15	TRBJ2-1	-	few	CATSRGTRGHLDEQFF	TGTGCCACCAGCAGAGGGACCCGCGGCCACTTGGATGAGCAGTTCTTC
TRBV12-5	TRBJ2-7	-	-	CASGPSTSVRKFSYEQYF	TGTGCTAGTGGTCCATCGACGTCGGTCAGAAAGTTCTCCTACGAGCAGTACTTC
TRBV4-3	TRBJ2-7	TRBD1	-	CASSQDATGATYEQYF	TGCGCCAGCAGCCAAGATGCGACAGGGGCCACCTACGAGCAGTACTTC
TRBV29-1	TRBJ2-3	TRBD2	few	CSVGTRQTDTQYF	TGCAGCGTGGGGACTAGACAGACAGATACGCAGTATTTT
TRBV29-1	TRBJ2-5	-	-	CSVATLQETQYF	TGCAGCGTTGCTACACTCCAAGAGACCCAGTACTTC
TRBV11-2	TRBJ1-3	-	once	CASSLAGGSMSSGNTIYF	TGTGCCAGCAGCTTAGCGGGGGGCAGTATGAGCTCTGGAAACACCATATATTTT
TRBV4-1	TRBJ1-2	-	-	CASSQMALYYGYTF	TGCGCCAGCAGCCAAATGGCACTCTACTATGGCTACACCTTC
TRBV20-1	TRBJ2-7	-	-	CSAREILYEQYF	TGCAGTGCTAGGGAGATCCTCTACGAGCAGTACTTC
TRBV10-3	TRBJ2-7	-	-	CAINPGTKSYEQYF	TGTGCCATCAATCCCGGGACCAAGAGTTACGAGCAGTACTTC
TRBV6-1	TRBJ2-1	TRBD1	-	CASDLGGFYYNEQFF	TGTGCCAGCGACTTAGGGGGCTTTTACTACAATGAGCAGTTCTTC
TRBV6-2/TRBV6-3	TRBJ2-3	-	-	CASSYSGRSDTQYF	TGTGCCAGCAGTTACTCGGGCAGGTCAGATACGCAGTATTTT
TRBV7-9	TRBJ1-1	-	-	CASSLAGGTNTEAFF	TGTGCCAGCAGCTTAGCGGGAGGTACGAACACTGAAGCTTTCTTT
TRBV5-1	TRBJ1-6	TRBD1	-	CASSRTGLDSPLHF	TGCGCCAGCAGCCGGACAGGGTTGGATTCACCCCTCCACTTT
TRBV4-3	TRBJ2-2	TRBD1	-	CASSQDRDRVFTGELFF	TGCGCCAGCAGCCAAGATCGGGACAGGGTCTTCACCGGGGAGCTGTTTTTT
TRBV20-1	TRBJ2-3	-	-	CSARSGGLPDTQYF	TGCAGTGCTAGGTCAGGGGGACTGCCAGATACGCAGTATTTT
TRBV20-1	TRBJ2-1	TRBD2	-	CSVGAPGLAGEQFF	TGCAGTGTTGGAGCACCGGGACTAGCGGGAGAGCAGTTCTTC
TRBV12-3/TRBV12-4	TRBJ2-5	-	few	CASSLVTATGTQYF	TGTGCCAGCAGTTTGGTGACTGCGACGGGGACCCAGTACTTC
TRBV9	TRBJ2-3	TRBD2	-	CASSVGELAGTDTQYF	TGTGCCAGCAGCGTAGGTGAACTAGCGGGGACAGATACGCAGTATTTT
TRBV12-3/TRBV12-4	TRBJ1-5	-	-	CASSLARRVSNQPQHF	TGTGCCAGCAGTTTAGCGCGCAGGGTTAGCAATCAGCCCCAGCATTTT
TRBV4-3	TRBJ2-5	-	few	CASSRDESVNEQYF	TGCGCCAGCAGCCGAGACGAATCGGTAAATGAGCAGTACTTC
TRBV14	TRBJ2-1	-	-	CASSQVRGLEQFF	TGTGCCAGCAGCCAAGTACGTGGACTAGAGCAGTTCTTC
TRBV25-1	TRBJ2-4	-	-	CASSESVGEGKNIQYF	TGTGCCAGCAGTGAATCGGTAGGGGAAGGCAAAAACATTCAGTACTTC
TRBV5-1	TRBJ2-7	TRBD2	-	CASSLWREGSYEQYF	TGCGCCAGCAGCTTGTGGCGGGAGGGCTCCTACGAGCAGTACTTC
TRBV4-1	TRBJ1-5	TRBD1	-	CASSQPMGQGESRPQHF	TGCGCCAGCAGCCAACCCATGGGACAGGGGGAAAGTCGGCCCCAGCATTTT
TRBV4-1	TRBJ2-1	TRBD2	-	CASSQGGLAGGPRNEQFF	TGCGCCAGCAGCCAAGGGGGACTAGCGGGGGGGCCGAGGAATGAGCAGTTCTTC
TRBV12-3/TRBV12-4	TRBJ2-5	TRBD1	-	CASSIRDRVPRQYF	TGTGCCAGCAGTATCCGGGACAGGGTACCAAGGCAGTACTTC
TRBV29-1	TRBJ2-7	TRBD2	-	CSVKLAGASYNEQYF	TGCAGCGTGAAACTAGCGGGAGCTTCCTACAATGAGCAGTACTTC
TRBV6-1	TRBJ2-2	-	-	CASSDRLGRESGELFF	TGTGCCAGCAGTGATAGATTGGGCAGGGAATCCGGGGAGCTGTTTTTT
TRBV3-1	TRBJ2-4	-	-	CASSLRTPAKNIQYF	TGTGCCAGCAGCCTCCGGACACCGGCCAAAAACATTCAGTACTTC
TRBV4-1	TRBJ2-5	TRBD2	-	CASSQIAGVETQYF	TGCGCCAGCAGCCAAATAGCGGGAGTTGAGACCCAGTACTTC
TRBV2	TRBJ2-3	TRBD2	-	CASRAGKSDTQYF	TGTGCCAGTAGAGCGGGAAAGTCAGATACGCAGTATTTT
TRBV15	TRBJ2-3	-	-	CATSARGGATDTQYF	TGTGCCACCAGCGCCAGGGGGGGGGCCACAGATACGCAGTATTTT